Listed here are 28 T cell receptor beta chains from one sample, sequenced in a study of blood T cell repertoires in COVID-19. Sequencing was performed with immunoSEQ multiplex PCR; in TCRdb, only in-frame clones are kept and a portion is missing. Of about 140,000 clones listed, roughly 76% are singletons. The source material was peripheral blood. The receptors originated from an elderly man with acute or convalescent COVID-19.

V usage is TRBV7-9 and J usage is TRBJ1-4; 7 nucleotides align to TRBD1. Germline loops: CDR1 SEHNR, CDR2 FQNEAQ (reference sequence). The CDR3 runs 16 residues. The ends lost 0 bases at V and 6 bases at J; junction bases unmatched: 7. The CDR3, as DNA: TGTGCCAGCAGCTTAGCGTTTGGAGGGGGCGATGAAAAACTGTTTTTT. This gives the protein CASSLAFGGGDEKLFF.

The CDR3 loop is CASSLAGTGGDEQFF. Written as DNA, the CDR3 is TGCGCCAGCAGCTTGGCCGGGACAGGGGGCGATGAGCAGTTCTTC. The chain carries TRBV5-1 and TRBJ2-1; TRBD1 matches 12 bases. The germline gives CDR1 SGHRS, CDR2 YFSETQ. The CDR3 contains 15 residues. V lost 0 bases, J lost 8 bases, and 3 bases stayed unmatched.

The rearrangement joins TRBV28 to TRBJ2-1; TRBD2 matches 13 bases. After removal of 9 bases from V and 7 bases from J, the junction contained 6 bases not matched to a gene. This CDR3 spans 14 amino acids. Germline CDR1 and CDR2: MDHEN and SYDVKM. The CDR3 DNA reads TGTGCCAGTCTACCGGGACTAGCGGGGAATGAGCAGTTCTTC. Encoded protein: CASLPGLAGNEQFF.

This clone was seen just once. The chain joins TRBV12-3 or TRBV12-4 to TRBJ1-2; D possibly corresponds to TRBD1 (6 bases). The CDR3 is made up of 12 amino acids. The V gene lost 6 bases and the J gene lost 8 bases, with 13 bases spanning the gap. Here the CDR3 DNA reads TGTGCCAGCAGCCTGGGGGCGCGGGGCTACACCTTC. Its translation is CASSLGARGYTF.

The chain carries TRBV5-1 and TRBJ1-4; no definite D call. Trimming took 0 bases from V and 8 from J, leaving 14 bases between them. The CDR3 spans 15 residues. Germline CDR1 SGHRS, CDR2 YFSETQ. This chain's CDR3 is CASSLDPGGREKLFF. CDR3 bases: TGCGCCAGCAGCTTGGATCCTGGAGGAAGAGAAAAACTGTTTTTT.

Many counts were recorded for this clone. J is TRBJ1-1 and V is TRBV7-2; D gene ambiguous. Trimming pared 1 base from V and 6 bases from J, leaving 12 bases between. This CDR3 spans 14 amino acids. Germline CDR1 and CDR2: SGHTA and FQGNSA. The CDR3 sequence is CASSLEYGRSEAFF. The CDR3 nucleotides are TGTGCCAGCAGCTTAGAGTACGGGAGGTCTGAAGCTTTCTTT.

The chain has TRBV7-2 and TRBJ2-2, with D perhaps matching TRBD1 (5 bases). This CDR3 spans 14 amino acids. Germline V gives CDR1 SGHTA, CDR2 FQGNSA. V gave up 7 bases and J gave up 5 bases, with 14 bases separating them. CDR3 sequence: CASTARRGTGELFF. The CDR3 DNA reads TGTGCCAGCACCGCGAGAAGGGGTACCGGGGAGCTGTTTTTT.

V gene TRBV4-2 combines with J gene TRBJ2-5; perhaps TRBD1 as D (5 bases). The CDR3 is 14 amino acids. Germline CDR1 LGHNA, CDR2 YNFKEQ. V shed 1 base and J shed 2 bases, with 8 bases lying between them. CDR3 sequence: CASSQGSGQETQYF. CDR3 in DNA: TGTGCCAGCAGCCAAGGGTCAGGGCAAGAGACCCAGTACTTC.

The chain recombines TRBV15 with TRBJ2-7; 7 bases fit TRBD1. V dropped 0 bases and J dropped 2; count of bases not matched to a gene: 19. CDR1 and CDR2 (germline): LNHNV, YYDKDF (reference sequence). This CDR3 region has 20 residues. The CDR3 region is CATSRDLRGRGSIRPYEQYF. The DNA of the CDR3 is TGTGCCACCAGCAGAGATCTAAGAGGCAGGGGGTCGATTAGGCCCTACGAGCAGTACTTC. Looking up the rest from reference TRBV15 and TRBJ2-7 gives the full variable domain: DAMVIQNPRYQVTQFGKPVTLSCSQTLNHNVMYWYQQKSSQAPKLLFHYYDKDFNNEADTPDNFQSRRPNTSFCFLDIRSPGLGDTAMYLCATSRDLRGRGSIRPYEQYFGPGTRLTVT.

The gene calls are TRBV4-3 and TRBJ1-1; weak D call: TRBD1 (5 bases). The CDR3 spans 14 residues. CDR1 is LGHNA, CDR2 YSLEER, per germline. V was pared by 3 bases and J by 10 bases, with 18 bases between. The CDR3 DNA is TGCGCCAGCAGCCAGGACAAGCTAGGCCTGAGAGCTTTCTTT. The encoded protein is CASSQDKLGLRAFF.

The CDR3 protein is CASSYGTGSYEQYF. In DNA form, the CDR3 reads TGTGCCAGCAGCTACGGGACAGGGTCCTACGAGCAGTACTTC. The genes are TRBV7-6 and TRBJ2-7; 9 positions match TRBD1. Germline V CDR1 and CDR2: SGHVS, FNYEAQ. This CDR3 contains 14 residues. The J segment lost 1 base and the V segment lost 4 bases, leaving 2 bases of the junction unmatched.

V gene TRBV7-9 combines with J gene TRBJ1-6; D not resolved. V was cut by 7 bases and J by 7 bases, with 14 bases left in between. The germline V gene has CDR1 SEHNR and CDR2 FQNEAQ (reference sequence). This CDR3 region has 14 residues. The CDR3 DNA reads as TGTGCCAGCATCGACGCCGGGAGGAATTCACCCCTCCACTTT. The encoded protein is CASIDAGRNSPLHF.

The gene calls are TRBV12-3 or TRBV12-4 and TRBJ2-2; 8 bases align to TRBD1. V was clipped by 5 bases and J by 7 bases; unmatched bases: 3. The CDR3 loop spans 13 amino acids. In DNA form, the CDR3 reads TGTGCCAGCAGTGGACAGGGTGACGGGGAGCTGTTTTTT. It specifies CASSGQGDGELFF.

The chain uses TRBV18 and TRBJ2-7, with 7 bases that match TRBD1. Germline loops: CDR1 KGHSH, CDR2 LQKENI. CDR3 length: 15 residues. The ends lost 0 bases at V and 5 bases at J; junction bases unmatched: 7. CDR3 DNA sequence: TGTGCCAGCTCACCACCCCTAGACAGGGCCCACGAGCAGTACTTC. Encoded protein: CASSPPLDRAHEQYF.

This chain's CDR3 is CASSLARDSNSPLHF. The CDR3 bases are TGTGCCAGCAGCTTGGCCAGGGACAGTAATTCACCCCTCCACTTT. The chain uses TRBV5-4 and TRBJ1-6; 7 bases line up with TRBD1. Germline assignment: CDR1 SGHNT and CDR2 YYREEE (reference sequence). This CDR3 spans 15 amino acids. The V gene end was trimmed by 0 bases and the J gene end by 6 bases; junction bases not matched to a gene: 3.

The chain joins TRBV5-6 to TRBJ2-5; 8 bases are a match to TRBD2. J lost 1 base, V lost 2 bases, and 4 bases had no gene match. Per the germline V gene, CDR1 is SGHDT and CDR2 is YYEEEE. This CDR3 contains 15 residues. The CDR3: CASSFGLAGQETQYF. In DNA form, the CDR3 reads TGTGCCAGCAGCTTCGGACTAGCAGGCCAAGAGACCCAGTACTTC.

The chain combines TRBV6-6 with TRBJ2-5; D unresolved. Germline CDR1 and CDR2: MNHNY and SVGAGI (reference sequence). V was shortened by 0 bases and J by 7 bases, with 6 bases between the two germline ends. The CDR3 loop spans 12 amino acids. The CDR3 sequence is CASSYSSGTQYF. The CDR3 nucleotides are TGTGCCAGCAGTTACTCTTCCGGGACCCAGTACTTC.

This clone was seen a handful of times. The chain combines TRBV7-2 with TRBJ1-4; a weak D match, TRBD1 (6 bases). Per germline, CDR1 SGHTA and CDR2 FQGNSA. CDR3 size: 16 residues. The germline V and J ends were trimmed by 1 base and 3 bases, with 12 bases remaining between them. CDR3 sequence (DNA): TGTGCCAGCAGCTTAGTCGTGGGGGCGCCTAATGAAAAACTGTTTTTT. It translates to CASSLVVGAPNEKLFF. The whole variable domain, filled in from reference TRBV7-2 and TRBJ1-4, reads GAGVSQSPSNKVTEKGKDVELRCDPISGHTALYWYRQSLGQGLEFLIYFQGNSAPDKSGLPSDRFSAERTGGSVSTLTIQRTQQEDSAVYLCASSLVVGAPNEKLFFGSGTQLSVL.

This sequence joins TRBV12-3 or TRBV12-4 and TRBJ2-3; D is unresolved. The CDR3 has 12 amino acids. The V end was cut by 1 base, the J end by 6 bases, with 5 bases between. CDR3 nucleotides: TGTGCCAGCAGTTTAGTGGAGGATACGCAGTATTTT. Amino acids: CASSLVEDTQYF.

The chain employs TRBV11-2 and TRBJ1-1, with D possibly matching TRBD1 (5 bases). Germline assignment: CDR1 SGHAT and CDR2 FQNNGV. This CDR3 is 13 amino acids long. Trimming left V 5 bases short and J 7 bases short, with 14 bases between. CDR3 in DNA: TGTGCCAGCAGCCCCGAACGGGGGGGTGAAGCTTTCTTT. Protein sequence: CASSPERGGEAFF. The variable domain in full, completed from reference TRBV11-2 and TRBJ1-1, reads EAGVAQSPRYKIIEKRQSVAFWCNPISGHATLYWYQQILGQGPKLLIQFQNNGVVDDSQLPKDRFSAERLKGVDSTLKIQPAKLEDSAVYLCASSPERGGEAFFGQGTRLTVV.

This clone was counted between two and nine times. The V call is TRBV28, the J call TRBJ1-5; 8 bases are a match to TRBD1. Germline lookup yields CDR1 MDHEN and CDR2 SYDVKM. There are 16 residues in the CDR3. Losses at the gene ends were 3 bases for V and 6 bases for J; bases not matched to a gene: 10. In DNA, the CDR3 is TGTGCCAGCAGTTTGGAGGGGACAGGTGGGTTTCAGCCCCAGCATTTT. Translation gives CASSLEGTGGFQPQHF.

The sample holds one count of this clone. V is TRBV19 and J is TRBJ1-3; TRBD1 agrees at 9 bases. Per germline, CDR1 LNHDA and CDR2 SQIVND (reference sequence). V was clipped by 8 bases and J by 1 base; unmatched bases: 3. CDR3 length: 14 amino acids. CDR3 DNA sequence: TGTGCCAGTTTCGGGACAGGGTCTGGAAACACCATATATTTT. Translating it yields CASFGTGSGNTIYF.

The chain couples TRBV24-1 to TRBJ2-3, with TRBD1 identical over 7 bases. In germline, CDR1 is KGHDR, CDR2 SFDVKD. V trimming: 9 bases; J trimming: 0 bases; junction bases outside the gene matches: 5. The CDR3 extends over 14 amino acids. Here the CDR3 DNA reads TGTGCCACCCAGGGGGACGGGAGCACAGATACGCAGTATTTT. Amino acids: CATQGDGSTDTQYF.

The chain uses TRBV7-9 and TRBJ1-1; D not resolved. The germline V gene encodes CDR1 SEHNR and CDR2 FQNEAQ (reference sequence). V lost 1 base and J 6 bases, leaving 15 bases between the germline ends. The CDR3 runs 15 residues. CDR3 residues: CASSLDRSLGAEAFF. The CDR3 nucleotides read TGTGCCAGCAGCTTAGACAGATCCTTGGGCGCTGAAGCTTTCTTT.

The chain carries TRBV6-5 and TRBJ2-7; the match to TRBD1 covers 10 bases. The CDR3 is 15 amino acids. J gave up 3 bases and V 2 bases, and 4 bases lay outside the gene matches. Looked up from germline, CDR1 is MNHEY and CDR2 is SVGAGI. The CDR3 coding sequence is TGTGCCAGCAGTTACCGACAGGGGGCTAACTACGAGCAGTACTTC. This encodes CASSYRQGANYEQYF.

The rearrangement links TRBV5-4 to TRBJ2-2, with D possibly matching TRBD2 (5 bases). This CDR3 is built from 15 residues. Trimming pared 4 bases from V and 3 bases from J, leaving 13 bases between. Germline loops: CDR1 SGHNT, CDR2 YYREEE (reference sequence). Here the CDR3 reads CASSPVGSDTGELFF. The CDR3 coding sequence is TGTGCCAGCAGCCCTGTTGGGAGCGACACCGGGGAGCTGTTTTTT. Together with reference TRBV5-4 and TRBJ2-2, the CDR3 gives the full variable domain: ETGVTQSPTHLIKTRGQQVTLRCSSQSGHNTVSWYQQALGQGPQFIFQYYREEENGRGNFPPRFSGLQFPNYSSELNVNALELDDSALYLCASSPVGSDTGELFFGEGSRLTVL.

This chain links TRBV6-2 or TRBV6-3 with TRBJ1-1; no firm D call. Germline V gene lookup returns CDR1 MNHEY and CDR2 SVGEGT. The CDR3 loop spans 12 amino acids. The V end was cut by 6 bases, the J end by 8 bases, with 13 bases between. CDR3 loop: CASSPGRVEAFF. The CDR3 coding sequence is TGTGCCAGCAGCCCCGGGAGGGTCGAAGCTTTCTTT.

A word on this clone: The same CDR3 is also encoded by other DNA sequences in this sample. The chain links TRBV5-1 to TRBJ1-1; D possibly corresponds to TRBD1 (6 bases). The CDR3 has 14 amino acids. Trimming pared 2 bases from V and 0 bases from J, leaving 8 bases between. Germline loops: CDR1 SGHRS, CDR2 YFSETQ. CDR3 sequence (DNA): TGCGCCAGCAGCTTAACAGGGTTGAACACTGAAGCTTTCTTT. Protein sequence: CASSLTGLNTEAFF.